This T cell receptor beta chain was identified during a study of T cell responses to AZD1222 COVID-19 vaccine. Clones were sequenced by immunoSEQ multiplex PCR, and TCRdb holds only the in-frame ones, with some missing. The sample carries some 150,000 clones, approximately 94% recorded once. The ends were cut back, 3 bases at V and 6 bases at J, with 8 bases in the middle. CDR3 length: 13 amino acids. The V call is TRBV12-3 or TRBV12-4, the J call TRBJ2-2; the D is unclear. The receptor was derived from an adult in good health. The sample here was peripheral blood, taken on day 0 of AZD1222 vaccination. CDR3 coding DNA: TGTGCCAGCAGTTTCTTGCAGGCCGGGGAGCTGTTTTTT. Translating gives CASSFLQAGELFF.